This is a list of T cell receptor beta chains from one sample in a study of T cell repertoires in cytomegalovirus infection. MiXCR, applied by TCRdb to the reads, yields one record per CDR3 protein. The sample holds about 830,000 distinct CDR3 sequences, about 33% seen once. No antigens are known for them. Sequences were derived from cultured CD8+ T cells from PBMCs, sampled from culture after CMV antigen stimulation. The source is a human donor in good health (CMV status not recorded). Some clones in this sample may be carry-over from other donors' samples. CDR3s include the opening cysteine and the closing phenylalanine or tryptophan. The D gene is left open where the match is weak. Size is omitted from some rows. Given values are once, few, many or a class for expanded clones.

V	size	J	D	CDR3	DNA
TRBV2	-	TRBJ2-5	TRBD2	CASTASAGLVFGETQYF	TGTGCCAGCACCGCCTCGGCGGGACTAGTTTTTGGAGAGACCCAGTACTTC
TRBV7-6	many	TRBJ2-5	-	CASRSNPGVETQYF	TGTGCCAGCAGGTCAAACCCGGGGGTCGAGACCCAGTACTTC
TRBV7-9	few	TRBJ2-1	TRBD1	CASGSGTVYNEQFF	TGTGCCAGCGGGTCCGGGACAGTTTACAATGAGCAGTTCTTC
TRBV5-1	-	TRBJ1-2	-	CASSLDATKKGDGYTF	TGCGCCAGCAGCTTGGATGCGACAAAAAAGGGAGATGGCTACACCTTC
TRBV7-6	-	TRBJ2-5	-	CASTHTGLLPEETQYF	TGTGCCAGCACCCATACGGGACTTCTACCCGAAGAGACCCAGTACTTC
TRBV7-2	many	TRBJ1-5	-	CASSRRPGGNQPQHF	TGTGCCAGCAGCCGTAGGCCCGGGGGCAATCAGCCCCAGCATTTT
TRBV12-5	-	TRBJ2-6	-	CASGSGVSGANVLTF	TGTGCTAGTGGTTCGGGAGTGTCTGGGGCCAACGTCCTGACTTTC
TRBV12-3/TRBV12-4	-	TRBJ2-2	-	CASSLAQVAHGELFF	TGTGCCAGCAGTTTAGCGCAGGTGGCTCACGGGGAGCTGTTTTTT
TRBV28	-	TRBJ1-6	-	CASSFLSSPGNSPLHF	TGTGCCAGCAGTTTTCTTTCGTCCCCGGGGAATTCACCCCTCCACTTT
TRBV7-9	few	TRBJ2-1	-	CASSLYGMKAYNEQFF	TGTGCCAGCAGCTTATATGGAATGAAGGCCTACAATGAGCAGTTCTTC